This TCR beta chain is from a study of shared clonotypes between healthy human individuals. CDR3 length: 16 residues. J gave up 2 bases and V 4 bases, and 4 bases lay outside the gene matches. CDR1 is SGHKS and CDR2 is YYEKEE in the germline V gene (reference sequence). Findings of the study overall: Although depth was large, rarefaction showed that sequencing of the sorted subsets was incomplete.

Worth noting for this clone: Its antigen is currently unknown.

Data came from immunoSEQ multiplex PCR; TCRdb stores just in-frame clones and leaves some out. The sample yields over a million clones, 96% seen once. The source material was naive CD4+ T cells sorted from blood. The subset denotes: CD45RA+ positively selected. This TCR came from a man under 40 in good health. This chain uses TRBV5-5 with TRBJ2-1, with TRBD2 identical over 12 bases. The CDR3 is CASSQRLAGAYNEQFF. CDR3 in DNA: TGTGCCAGCAGCCAACGACTAGCGGGAGCCTACAATGAGCAGTTCTTC. Full variable domain (remainder filled in from reference TRBV5-5 and TRBJ2-1): DAGVTQSPTHLIKTRGQQVTLRCSPISGHKSVSWYQQVLGQGPQFIFQYYEKEERGRGNFPDRFSARQFPNYSSELNVNALLLGDSALYLCASSQRLAGAYNEQFFGPGTRLTVL.